These T cell receptor beta chains were read from a single sample in a study of graft-versus-host responses after intestinal transplantation. Sequenced by immunoSEQ multiplex PCR; TCRdb stores in-frame clones only, minus some. The data contain approximately 70,000 clones, about nine tenths of them seen just once; the ten biggest clones take up around 7.1%. The specimen was bone marrow, collected less than 750 days after intestinal transplantation. These receptors all come from a human patient who received an intestinal transplant, so some T cells may come from the graft donor. Each CDR3 is given with its conserved first and last residue. A D gene is named only where the DNA matches it firmly. The size entry is marked missing in some rows and otherwise reads once, few, many or a size class.

D: NA; J: TRBJ1-1; size: NA; V: TRBV20-1; DNA: TGCAGTGCTAGTCGTTACACTGAAGCTTTCTTT; CDR3: CSASRYTEAFF
D: NA; J: TRBJ1-5; size: NA; V: TRBV27; DNA: TGTGCCAGCAGTTTGACAGGTATGGAGCCCCAGCATTTT; CDR3: CASSLTGMEPQHF
D: NA; J: TRBJ2-7; size: NA; V: TRBV19; DNA: TGTGCCAGTAGTATAGATTCAGACGGGTTACAGGGCTACGAGCAGTACTTC; CDR3: CASSIDSDGLQGYEQYF
D: NA; J: TRBJ1-5; size: NA; V: TRBV6-6; DNA: TGTGCCAGCAGTTACACCGGTGGCGGGCCCCAGCATTTT; CDR3: CASSYTGGGPQHF
D: NA; J: TRBJ2-7; size: once; V: TRBV13; DNA: TGTGCCAGCCTCTGGCGGGGGCGCGAAGACTACGAGCAGTACTTC; CDR3: CASLWRGREDYEQYF
D: NA; J: TRBJ2-7; size: NA; V: TRBV4-2; DNA: TGTGCCAGCAGCCAAGCGGGCCGTGGACCAGAGGAGCAGTACTTC; CDR3: CASSQAGRGPEEQYF
D: NA; J: TRBJ2-1; size: NA; V: TRBV11-3; DNA: TGTGCCAGCAGCTCCCGGGGTAGCGGCCCCAGAGGCGAGCAGTTCTTC; CDR3: CASSSRGSGPRGEQFF
D: TRBD1; J: TRBJ1-5; size: NA; V: TRBV4-2; DNA: TGTGCCAGCAGCCAAGAGACAGGGGGCAATCAGCCCCAGCATTTT; CDR3: CASSQETGGNQPQHF
D: NA; J: TRBJ2-1; size: NA; V: TRBV20-1; DNA: TGCAGTTCAAGAGGAGGAATCGAGCAGTTCTTC; CDR3: CSSRGGIEQFF
D: NA; J: TRBJ1-5; size: NA; V: TRBV2; DNA: TGTGCCAGCAGTGAAGGGGCAGATTATAGCAATCAGCCCCAGCATTTT; CDR3: CASSEGADYSNQPQHF
D: NA; J: TRBJ2-2; size: NA; V: TRBV2; DNA: TGTGCCAGCAGTGAAGACGGGGGCCGTGAGACCGGGGAGCTGTTTTTT; CDR3: CASSEDGGRETGELFF
D: NA; J: TRBJ1-1; size: NA; V: TRBV9; DNA: TGTGCCAGCAGCGCCTACAGGGCGAACACTGAAGCTTTCTTT; CDR3: CASSAYRANTEAFF
D: NA; J: TRBJ2-3; size: few; V: TRBV4-2; DNA: TGTGCCAGCAGCCAAAAGAGGGCCAGCGGGCAGGCAGATACGCAGTATTTT; CDR3: CASSQKRASGQADTQYF
D: TRBD1; J: TRBJ2-7; size: NA; V: TRBV29-1; DNA: TGCAGCGCCGTCAGGATAACGGACAGGGCCTACGAGCAGTACTTC; CDR3: CSAVRITDRAYEQYF
D: TRBD1; J: TRBJ2-5; size: NA; V: TRBV2; DNA: TGTGCCAGCAGTGAACGAACCAGGGGGACGACCCAGTACTTC; CDR3: CASSERTRGTTQYF
D: NA; J: TRBJ2-3; size: NA; V: TRBV10-3; DNA: TGTGCCATCTCTCGGGCAGATACGCAGTATTTT; CDR3: CAISRADTQYF
D: NA; J: TRBJ1-2; size: NA; V: TRBV5-4; DNA: TGTGCCAGCAGCTTGGCCGGGTATTTGGGCAGCGCTAACTATGGCTACACCTTC; CDR3: CASSLAGYLGSANYGYTF
D: TRBD1; J: TRBJ1-5; size: NA; V: TRBV9; DNA: TGTGCCAGCAGCGTAGGTCGAGGGGGCGATCAGCCCCAGCATTTT; CDR3: CASSVGRGGDQPQHF
D: NA; J: TRBJ2-2; size: NA; V: TRBV13; DNA: TGTGCCAGCAGCTTTTCGCGCGGGGAGCTGTTTTTT; CDR3: CASSFSRGELFF
D: NA; J: TRBJ2-5; size: NA; V: TRBV2; DNA: TGTGCCAGCAGTGCCCGCAGGGACGAGGAGACCCAGTACTTC; CDR3: CASSARRDEETQYF
D: NA; J: TRBJ1-1; size: NA; V: TRBV5-1; DNA: TGCGCCAGCAGCTTGGAATGGGGGGGTAATGAAGCTTTCTTT; CDR3: CASSLEWGGNEAFF
D: TRBD2; J: TRBJ2-5; size: NA; V: TRBV10-3; DNA: TGTGCCATCAGTGGGGGACTAGCGCCAGAGACCCAGTACTTC; CDR3: CAISGGLAPETQYF
D: TRBD1; J: TRBJ2-3; size: few; V: TRBV5-1; DNA: TGCGCCAGCAGCTTGTGGGTTTGGGGACAGGGAATCACAGATACGCAGTATTTT; CDR3: CASSLWVWGQGITDTQYF
D: TRBD1; J: TRBJ2-7; size: NA; V: TRBV7-9; DNA: TGTGCCAGCAGCCCAACCGGGACAGGCTACGAGCAGTACTTC; CDR3: CASSPTGTGYEQYF
D: NA; J: TRBJ1-4; size: NA; V: TRBV19; DNA: TGTGCCAGTAGTACCCCGGGGAGAACTAATGAAAAACTGTTTTTT; CDR3: CASSTPGRTNEKLFF
D: NA; J: TRBJ2-7; size: NA; V: TRBV4-1; DNA: TGCGCCAGCAGCCAAGACCCCTACGAGCAGTACTTC; CDR3: CASSQDPYEQYF
D: NA; J: TRBJ1-1; size: NA; V: TRBV10-1; DNA: TGCGCCAGCAGCTCCTCGGGGGGCCTGGACACTGAAGCTTTCTTT; CDR3: CASSSSGGLDTEAFF
D: NA; J: TRBJ1-6; size: few; V: TRBV10-3; DNA: TGTGCCATCTCACGTCTTGGGCAGGTTAATTCACCCCTCCACTTT; CDR3: CAISRLGQVNSPLHF
D: NA; J: TRBJ2-1; size: NA; V: TRBV27; DNA: TGTGCCACAGACACACACAATGAGCAGTTCTTC; CDR3: CATDTHNEQFF
D: NA; J: TRBJ1-1; size: NA; V: TRBV2; DNA: TGTGCCAGCAGGGTTGTGGAAACTGAAGCTTTCTTT; CDR3: CASRVVETEAFF
D: TRBD1; J: TRBJ2-2; size: NA; V: TRBV6-1; DNA: TGTGCCCTACGGGACAGGGGAGTCGGGGAGCTGTTTTTT; CDR3: CALRDRGVGELFF
D: TRBD1; J: TRBJ2-2; size: NA; V: TRBV9; DNA: TGTGCCAGCAGCCCCAGGACAGGGGGCTCCGGGGAGCTGTTTTTT; CDR3: CASSPRTGGSGELFF
D: TRBD1; J: TRBJ2-7; size: NA; V: TRBV5-4; DNA: TGTGCCAGCAGCCTGGAGCCCCAACAGGGGGTCGAGCAGTACTTC; CDR3: CASSLEPQQGVEQYF
D: NA; J: TRBJ2-7; size: NA; V: TRBV27; DNA: TGTGCCAGCAGTTTAAGCAAATCCTATTCCTACGAGCAGTACTTC; CDR3: CASSLSKSYSYEQYF
D: TRBD2; J: TRBJ2-1; size: NA; V: TRBV19; DNA: TGTGCCAGTAGTGGTCCGCCTAGCGGGGGGGCCTACAATGAGCAGTTCTTC; CDR3: CASSGPPSGGAYNEQFF
D: TRBD2; J: TRBJ2-3; size: NA; V: TRBV9; DNA: TGTGCCAGCAGCCTTTCCGGGGGGGGTACCCCTAGCACAGATACGCAGTATTTT; CDR3: CASSLSGGGTPSTDTQYF
D: TRBD1; J: TRBJ2-3; size: NA; V: TRBV9; DNA: TGTGCCAGCAGCGTTGAGGGGACAGGGGTAGCAGATACGCAGTATTTT; CDR3: CASSVEGTGVADTQYF
D: TRBD1; J: TRBJ2-7; size: NA; V: TRBV7-6; DNA: TGTGCCAGCAGCCCCTCAGGCGAGGGGGCGATGGACGAGCAGTACTTC; CDR3: CASSPSGEGAMDEQYF
D: TRBD1; J: TRBJ2-5; size: NA; V: TRBV2; DNA: TGTGCCAGCAGCAGCCCCGACAGGGTAGAGACCCAGTACTTC; CDR3: CASSSPDRVETQYF
D: TRBD1; J: TRBJ1-5; size: NA; V: TRBV6-6; DNA: TGTGCCAGCAGCCGCGGACAGGGTGGTTGGCAGCCCCAGCATTTT; CDR3: CASSRGQGGWQPQHF
D: NA; J: TRBJ1-2; size: NA; V: TRBV6-5; DNA: TGTGCCAGTGCCCCCTCGACAGGCTATGGCTACACCTTC; CDR3: CASAPSTGYGYTF
D: TRBD1; J: TRBJ2-2; size: NA; V: TRBV5-4; DNA: TGTGCCAGCAGCCCAGGGGGCAGGGGGGCCGGGGAGCTGTTTTTT; CDR3: CASSPGGRGAGELFF
D: TRBD2; J: TRBJ2-3; size: NA; V: TRBV7-9; DNA: TGTGCCAGCAGACCCCCCGGGACTAGCGGGTCAGATACGCAGTATTTT; CDR3: CASRPPGTSGSDTQYF